This T cell receptor (beta chain) was sequenced in a study of T cell responses to AZD1222 COVID-19 vaccine. Study background: Pooling of second doses given at about 4 or about 12 weeks was done. Study findings and constraints: At study baseline, merely six AZD1222 recipients were seropositive. The donors showed a predominance of white British ancestry and of females, with possible underestimation of clonal diversity. Dominant at 160-218 and 743-854, vaccine-associated CD4 TCRs also spanned spike.

TCRdb keeps only in-frame clones here, not all; method: immunoSEQ multiplex PCR. The sample includes 90,000 to 95,000 clones, approximately 90% seen only once; the top ten take about 19%. J was trimmed by 4 bases and V by 3 bases; bases with no gene match: 2. CDR3 size: 13 residues. Germline CDR1 reads DFQATT; CDR2 reads SNEGSKA (reference sequence). As concerns this clone: No antigen is known for it.

This TCR was recovered from an adult in good health. This chain connects TRBV20-1 to TRBJ1-2; 10 nucleotides align to TRBD1. Source: peripheral blood, taken on day 0 of AZD1222 vaccination. The CDR3 DNA reads TGCAGTGCTAGTAGGGACAGGGGCTATGGCTACACCTTC. Its translation: CSASRDRGYGYTF.